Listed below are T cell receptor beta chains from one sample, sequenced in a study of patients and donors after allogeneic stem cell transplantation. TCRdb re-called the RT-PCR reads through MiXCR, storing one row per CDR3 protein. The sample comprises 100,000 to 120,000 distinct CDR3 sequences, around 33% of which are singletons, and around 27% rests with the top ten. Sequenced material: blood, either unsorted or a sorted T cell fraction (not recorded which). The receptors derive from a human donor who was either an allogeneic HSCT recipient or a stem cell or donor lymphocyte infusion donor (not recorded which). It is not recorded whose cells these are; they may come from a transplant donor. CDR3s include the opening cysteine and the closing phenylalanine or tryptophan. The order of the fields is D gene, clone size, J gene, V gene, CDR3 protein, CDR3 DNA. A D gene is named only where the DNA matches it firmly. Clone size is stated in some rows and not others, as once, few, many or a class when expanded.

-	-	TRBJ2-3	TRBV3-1	CASSLRTAGDTQYF	TGTGCCAGCAGCCTACGGACAGCTGGGGATACGCAGTATTTT
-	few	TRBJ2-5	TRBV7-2	CASSKKAGETQYF	TGTGCCAGCAGCAAAAAGGCGGGGGAGACCCAGTACTTC
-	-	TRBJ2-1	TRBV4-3	CASSKGGEQFF	TGCGCCAGCAGCAAGGGTGGTGAGCAGTTCTTC
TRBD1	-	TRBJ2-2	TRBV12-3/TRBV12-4	CASSSRTGGTGELFF	TGTGCCAGCAGCTCCAGGACAGGGGGCACCGGGGAGCTGTTTTTT
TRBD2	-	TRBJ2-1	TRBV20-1	CSANPLAEYNEQFF	TGCAGTGCTAACCCTCTAGCGGAGTACAATGAGCAGTTCTTC
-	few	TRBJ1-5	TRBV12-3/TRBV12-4	CASSFSLSNQPQHF	TGTGCCAGCAGTTTCTCCCTAAGCAATCAGCCCCAGCATTTT
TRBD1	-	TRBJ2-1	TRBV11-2	CASSLPKGAWRSYNEQFF	TGTGCCAGCAGCTTACCTAAGGGGGCATGGCGATCCTACAATGAGCAGTTCTTC
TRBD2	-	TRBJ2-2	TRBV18	CASSPNLAGGNTGELFF	TGTGCCAGCTCACCGAATTTAGCGGGAGGCAACACCGGGGAGCTGTTTTTT
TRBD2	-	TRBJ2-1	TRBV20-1	CSARVRTSYAYNEQFF	TGCAGTGCTAGAGTCCGGACTAGCTACGCCTACAATGAGCAGTTCTTC
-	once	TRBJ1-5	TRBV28	CASSWGGFGNQPQHF	TGTGCCAGCAGTTGGGGGGGATTCGGCAATCAGCCCCAGCATTTT
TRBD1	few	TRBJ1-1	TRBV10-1	CASSARTGGRTEAFF	TGCGCCAGCAGTGCCCGGACAGGGGGCAGGACTGAAGCTTTCTTT
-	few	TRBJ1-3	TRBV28	CASSLQSSGNTIYF	TGTGCCAGCAGCCTCCAGAGCTCTGGAAACACCATATATTTT
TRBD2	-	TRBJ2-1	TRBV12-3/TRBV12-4	CASGTSGLSYNEQFF	TGTGCCAGCGGAACTAGCGGCCTATCCTACAATGAGCAGTTCTTC
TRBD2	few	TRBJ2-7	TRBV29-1	CSTRDYSYEQYF	TGCAGCACTAGGGACTACTCCTACGAGCAGTACTTC